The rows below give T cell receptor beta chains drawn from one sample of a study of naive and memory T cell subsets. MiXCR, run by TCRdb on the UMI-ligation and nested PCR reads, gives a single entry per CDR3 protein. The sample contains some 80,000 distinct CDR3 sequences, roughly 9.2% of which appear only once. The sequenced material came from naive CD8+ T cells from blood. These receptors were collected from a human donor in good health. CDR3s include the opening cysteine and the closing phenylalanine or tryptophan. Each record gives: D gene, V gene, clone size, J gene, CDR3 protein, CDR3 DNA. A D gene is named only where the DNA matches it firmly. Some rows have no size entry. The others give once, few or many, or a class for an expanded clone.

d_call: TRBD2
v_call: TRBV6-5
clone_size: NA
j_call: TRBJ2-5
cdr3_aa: CASSYSRTGTSRQETQYF
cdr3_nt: TGTGCCAGCAGTTACTCGAGAACCGGGACTAGCAGGCAAGAGACCCAGTACTTC

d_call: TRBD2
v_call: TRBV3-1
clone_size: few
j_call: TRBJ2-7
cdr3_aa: CASSQDPSGITYEQYF
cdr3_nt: TGTGCCAGCAGCCAAGATCCTAGCGGGATCACCTACGAGCAGTACTTC

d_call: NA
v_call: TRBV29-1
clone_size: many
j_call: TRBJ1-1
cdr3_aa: CSDTHRNTEAFF
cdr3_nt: TGCAGCGACACACACAGGAACACTGAAGCTTTCTTT

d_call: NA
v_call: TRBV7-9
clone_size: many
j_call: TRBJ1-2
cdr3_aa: CASSSSTEYYGYTF
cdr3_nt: TGTGCCAGCAGCTCCTCGACCGAGTACTATGGCTACACCTTC

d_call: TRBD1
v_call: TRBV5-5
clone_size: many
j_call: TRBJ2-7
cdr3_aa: CASRPTGGPYEQYF
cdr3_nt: TGTGCCAGCAGACCTACAGGGGGTCCGTACGAGCAGTACTTC

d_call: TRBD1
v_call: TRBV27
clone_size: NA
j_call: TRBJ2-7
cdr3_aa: CASSPGQAAVEQYF
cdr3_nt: TGTGCCAGCAGTCCGGGACAGGCAGCTGTGGAGCAGTACTTC

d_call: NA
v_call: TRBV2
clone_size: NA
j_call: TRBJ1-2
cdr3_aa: CASMTANYGYTF
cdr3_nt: TGTGCCAGCATGACAGCTAACTATGGCTACACCTTC

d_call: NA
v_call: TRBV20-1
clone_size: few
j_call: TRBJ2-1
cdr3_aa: CSARDLGEDEQFF
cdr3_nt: TGCAGTGCTAGAGATCTAGGAGAGGATGAGCAGTTCTTC

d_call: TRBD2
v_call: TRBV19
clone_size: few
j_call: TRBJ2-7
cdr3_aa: CASSTTSGVGSEQYF
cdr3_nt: TGTGCCAGTAGTACGACTAGCGGGGTCGGAAGTGAGCAGTACTTC

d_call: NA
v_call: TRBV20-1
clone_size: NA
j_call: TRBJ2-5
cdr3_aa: CSARTEQAGLQETQYF
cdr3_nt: TGCAGTGCTAGGACTGAACAAGCAGGGCTCCAAGAGACCCAGTACTTC

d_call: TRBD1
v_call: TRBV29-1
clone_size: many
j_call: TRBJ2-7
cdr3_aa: CSVEDRGLTPYEQYF
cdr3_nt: TGCAGCGTTGAAGACAGGGGGTTAACCCCCTACGAGCAGTACTTC

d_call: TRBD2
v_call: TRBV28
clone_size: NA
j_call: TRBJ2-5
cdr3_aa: CATRLAESVQETQYF
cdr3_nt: TGTGCCACCCGACTAGCGGAGAGCGTCCAAGAGACCCAGTACTTC

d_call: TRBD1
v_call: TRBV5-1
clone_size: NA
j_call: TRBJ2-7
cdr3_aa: CASSYSTGALEQYF
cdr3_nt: TGCGCCAGCAGCTACTCGACAGGGGCCCTGGAGCAGTACTTC

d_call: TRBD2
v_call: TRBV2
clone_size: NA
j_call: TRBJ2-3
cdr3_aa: CASSAGTSGFTDTQYF
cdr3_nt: TGTGCCAGCAGTGCCGGGACTAGCGGCTTTACAGATACGCAGTATTTT

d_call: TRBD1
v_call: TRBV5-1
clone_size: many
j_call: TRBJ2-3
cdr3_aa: CASSSQGSRTDTQYF
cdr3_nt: TGCGCCAGCAGCTCACAGGGGAGCCGCACAGATACGCAGTATTTT

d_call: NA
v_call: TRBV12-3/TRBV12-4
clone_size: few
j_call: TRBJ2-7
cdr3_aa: CASTLGQGPYEQYF
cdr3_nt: TGTGCCAGCACCTTGGGCCAGGGTCCATACGAGCAGTACTTC

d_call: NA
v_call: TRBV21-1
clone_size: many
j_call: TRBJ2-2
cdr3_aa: CASSKLPGTSGNTGELFF
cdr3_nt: TGTGCCAGCAGCAAGCTCCCGGGGACTAGCGGCAACACCGGGGAGCTGTTTTTT

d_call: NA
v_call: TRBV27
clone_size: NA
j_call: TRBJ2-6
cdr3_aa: CASTTGFGANVLTF
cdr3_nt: TGTGCCAGCACCACAGGGTTTGGGGCCAACGTCCTGACTTTC

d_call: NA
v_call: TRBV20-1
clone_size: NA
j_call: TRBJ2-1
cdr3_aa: CSAYPSSYNEQFF
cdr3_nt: TGCAGTGCTTACCCTAGCTCCTACAATGAGCAGTTCTTC

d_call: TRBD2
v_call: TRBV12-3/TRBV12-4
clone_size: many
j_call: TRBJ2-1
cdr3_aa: CASSPWEGTSGSNEQFF
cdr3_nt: TGTGCCAGCAGTCCCTGGGAGGGGACTAGCGGGAGTAATGAGCAGTTCTTC

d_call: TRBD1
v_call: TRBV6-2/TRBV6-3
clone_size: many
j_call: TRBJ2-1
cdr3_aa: CASSYTGTDSPPYNEQFF
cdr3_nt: TGTGCCAGCAGTTACACTGGGACAGATTCCCCACCCTACAATGAGCAGTTCTTC

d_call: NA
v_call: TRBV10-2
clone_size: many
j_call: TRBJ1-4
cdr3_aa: CASSMTGRSEQLFF
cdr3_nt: TGCGCCAGCAGTATGACAGGAAGGTCCGAACAACTGTTTTTT

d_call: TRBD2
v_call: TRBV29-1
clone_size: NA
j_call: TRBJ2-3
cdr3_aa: CSVGSGSWTDTQYF
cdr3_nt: TGCAGCGTCGGTAGCGGGAGTTGGACAGATACGCAGTATTTT

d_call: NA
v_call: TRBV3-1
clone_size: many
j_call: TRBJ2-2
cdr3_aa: CASSQDLVGTNLFF
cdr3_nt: TGTGCCAGCAGCCAAGATCTTGTGGGGACAAACCTGTTTTTT

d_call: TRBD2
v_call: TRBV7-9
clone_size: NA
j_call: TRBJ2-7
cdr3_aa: CASSQRGGLYEQYF
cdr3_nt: TGTGCCAGCTCCCAGCGGGGTGGACTCTACGAGCAGTACTTC

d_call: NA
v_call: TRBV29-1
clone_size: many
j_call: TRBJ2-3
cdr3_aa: CSVVGSRTDTQYF
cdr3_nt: TGCAGCGTTGTTGGCAGCCGCACAGATACGCAGTATTTT

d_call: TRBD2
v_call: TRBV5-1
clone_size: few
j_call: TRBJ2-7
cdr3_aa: CASSLEREGDEQYF
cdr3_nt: TGCGCCAGCAGCTTGGAAAGGGAGGGCGACGAGCAGTACTTC

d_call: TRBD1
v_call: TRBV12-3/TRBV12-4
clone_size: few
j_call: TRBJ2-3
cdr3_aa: CASRSASAGQGARTDTQYF
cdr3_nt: TGTGCCAGCAGATCTGCCTCTGCGGGACAGGGGGCCCGCACAGATACGCAGTATTTT

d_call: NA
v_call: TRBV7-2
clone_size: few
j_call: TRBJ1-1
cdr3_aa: CASSLELAGQSSEAFF
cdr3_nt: TGTGCCAGCAGCTTGGAGCTGGCGGGACAAAGTTCTGAAGCTTTCTTT

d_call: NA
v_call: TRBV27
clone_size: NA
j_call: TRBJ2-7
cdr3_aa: CASRWGVRSYEQYF
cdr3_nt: TGTGCCAGCCGCTGGGGGGTCCGCTCCTACGAGCAGTACTTC

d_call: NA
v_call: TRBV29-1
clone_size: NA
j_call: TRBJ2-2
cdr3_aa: CSVPQGRTGELFF
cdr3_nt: TGCAGCGTTCCACAGGGCCGCACCGGGGAGCTGTTTTTT

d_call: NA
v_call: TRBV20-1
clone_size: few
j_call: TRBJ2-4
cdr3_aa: CSASPTDSLAKNIQYF
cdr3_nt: TGCAGTGCTTCGCCGACAGACTCACTAGCCAAAAACATTCAGTACTTC

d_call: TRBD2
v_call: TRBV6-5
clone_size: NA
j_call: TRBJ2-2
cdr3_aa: CASSVSGINTGELFF
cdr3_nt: TGTGCCAGCAGCGTTAGCGGGATAAACACCGGGGAGCTGTTTTTT

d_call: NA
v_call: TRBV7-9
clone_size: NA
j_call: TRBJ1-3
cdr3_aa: CAELTGYESGNTIYF
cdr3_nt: TGTGCGGAGCTCACCGGCTATGAGTCCGGAAACACCATATATTTT

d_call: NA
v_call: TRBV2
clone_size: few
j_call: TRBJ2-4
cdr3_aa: CASSTGGPLSANIQYF
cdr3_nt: TGTGCCAGCAGTACGGGTGGACCTTTGAGTGCGAACATTCAGTACTTC

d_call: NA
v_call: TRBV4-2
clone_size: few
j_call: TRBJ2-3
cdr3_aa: CASSQVLGADTQYF
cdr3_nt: TGTGCCAGCAGCCAAGTTCTAGGAGCAGATACGCAGTATTTT

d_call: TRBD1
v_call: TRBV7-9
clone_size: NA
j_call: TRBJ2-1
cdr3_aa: CASTTPGTGTYNEQFF
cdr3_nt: TGTGCCAGCACGACCCCCGGGACAGGGACTTACAATGAGCAGTTCTTC

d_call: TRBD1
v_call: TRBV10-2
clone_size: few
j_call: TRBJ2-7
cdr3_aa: CASSGDRGAYEQYF
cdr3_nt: TGCGCCAGCAGTGGAGACAGGGGGGCCTACGAGCAGTACTTC

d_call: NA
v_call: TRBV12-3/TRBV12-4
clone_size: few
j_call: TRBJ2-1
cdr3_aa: CASSFGHPPEQFF
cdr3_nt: TGTGCCAGCAGTTTCGGGCACCCACCTGAGCAGTTCTTC

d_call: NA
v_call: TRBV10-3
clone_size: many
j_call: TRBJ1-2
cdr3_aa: CAISESRMGGNYGYTF
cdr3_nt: TGTGCCATCAGTGAGTCACGTATGGGGGGGAACTATGGCTACACCTTC

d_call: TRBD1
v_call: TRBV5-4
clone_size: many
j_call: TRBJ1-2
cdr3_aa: CASSRPGQGNRGGYTF
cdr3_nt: TGTGCCAGCAGCCGACCTGGACAGGGCAATCGAGGAGGCTACACCTTC

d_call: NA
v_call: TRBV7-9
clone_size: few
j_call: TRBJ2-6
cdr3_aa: CAAMDSQSGANVLTF
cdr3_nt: TGTGCCGCAATGGACTCCCAGTCTGGGGCCAACGTCCTGACTTTC

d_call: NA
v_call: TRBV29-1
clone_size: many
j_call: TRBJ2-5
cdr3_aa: CSVEGRRQETQYF
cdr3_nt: TGCAGCGTTGAAGGGCGCAGGCAAGAGACCCAGTACTTC

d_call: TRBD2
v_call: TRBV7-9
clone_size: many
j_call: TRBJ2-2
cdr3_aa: CASSLVGGSATHTGELFF
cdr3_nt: TGTGCCAGCAGCTTAGTTGGCGGGAGCGCAACCCACACCGGGGAGCTGTTTTTT

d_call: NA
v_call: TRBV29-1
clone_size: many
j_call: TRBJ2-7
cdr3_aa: CSVETSGSYEQYF
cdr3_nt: TGCAGCGTTGAAACCAGCGGATCCTACGAGCAGTACTTC

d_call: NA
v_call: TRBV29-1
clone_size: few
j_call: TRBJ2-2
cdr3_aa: CSAEDTGELFF
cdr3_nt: TGCAGCGCAGAGGACACCGGGGAGCTGTTTTTT

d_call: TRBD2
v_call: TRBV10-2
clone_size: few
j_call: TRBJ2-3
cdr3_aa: CASSESSGSNADTQYF
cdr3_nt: TGCGCCAGCAGTGAGTCTAGCGGGAGCAATGCAGATACGCAGTATTTT

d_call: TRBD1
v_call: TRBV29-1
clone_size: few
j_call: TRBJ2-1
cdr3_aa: CSVEELRSANRGLNEQFF
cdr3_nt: TGCAGCGTTGAAGAGTTGCGCTCTGCCAACAGGGGGCTGAATGAGCAGTTCTTC

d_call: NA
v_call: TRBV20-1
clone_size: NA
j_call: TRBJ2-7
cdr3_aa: CSARPGGSYEQYF
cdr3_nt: TGCAGTGCTAGGCCAGGGGGGAGCTACGAGCAGTACTTC

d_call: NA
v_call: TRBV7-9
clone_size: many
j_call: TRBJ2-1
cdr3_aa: CASSLRVPGLNEQFF
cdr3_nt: TGTGCCAGCAGCCTCAGGGTTCCAGGACTCAATGAGCAGTTCTTC